This T cell receptor beta chain appears in the sequencing data of a study of blood T cell repertoires in COVID-19. Turning to the study itself: Spain, Italy and the United States supplied samples that represented acute and convalescent COVID-19. The cDNA or gDNA used as material had been derived from T cells, B-cell-depleted T cells, or PBMCs.

Germline V gene lookup returns CDR1 MNHNY and CDR2 SVGAGI (reference sequence). CDR3 length equals 15 residues. The V and J ends lost 0 bases and 6 bases, in that order; junction bases with no gene match: 3. Per the study methods: By means of reference gene primer amplification, nucleated cell counts were estimated. TCRdb's copy holds only in-frame clones and misses some; the assay was immunoSEQ multiplex PCR. The V and J calls and clone size were taken over from that table, and D and trimming were inferred from the DNA. In the table there are approximately 200,000 clones, 80% to 90% of which are singletons.

The chain joins TRBV6-6 to TRBJ1-4, with TRBD1 matching over 8 bases. This TCR was recovered from a woman in her 50s with acute or convalescent COVID-19. The sample was peripheral blood. DNA for the CDR3: TGTGCCAGCAGTTACTCCCCAGGGGGCGATGAAAAACTGTTTTTT. Its translation: CASSYSPGGDEKLFF.